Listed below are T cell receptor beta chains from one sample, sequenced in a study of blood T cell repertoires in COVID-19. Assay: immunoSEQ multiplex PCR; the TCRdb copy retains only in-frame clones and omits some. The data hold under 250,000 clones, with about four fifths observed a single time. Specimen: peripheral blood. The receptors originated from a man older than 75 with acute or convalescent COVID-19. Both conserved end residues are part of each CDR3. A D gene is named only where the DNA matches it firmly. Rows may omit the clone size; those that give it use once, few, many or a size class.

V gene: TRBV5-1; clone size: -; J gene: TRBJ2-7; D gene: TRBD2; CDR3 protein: CASSNVPAGGGSYEQYF; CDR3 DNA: TGCGCCAGCAGTAACGTTCCAGCGGGAGGTGGCTCCTACGAGCAGTACTTC
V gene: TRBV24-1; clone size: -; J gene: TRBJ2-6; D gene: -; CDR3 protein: CATSDSKGPGYKSGANVLTF; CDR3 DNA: TGTGCCACCAGTGATTCGAAGGGCCCGGGGTATAAGTCTGGGGCCAACGTCCTGACTTTC
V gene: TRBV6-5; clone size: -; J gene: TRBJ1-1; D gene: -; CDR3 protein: CASSGTGLSAFF; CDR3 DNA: TGTGCCAGCAGCGGTACAGGTCTGTCAGCTTTCTTT
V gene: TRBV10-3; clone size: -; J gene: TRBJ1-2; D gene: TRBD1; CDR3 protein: CAISEKGQGLYGYTF; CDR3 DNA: TGTGCCATCAGTGAGAAGGGACAGGGACTGTATGGCTACACCTTC
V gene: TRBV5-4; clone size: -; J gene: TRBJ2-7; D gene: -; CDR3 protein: CASSLAGGRPYEQYF; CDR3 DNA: TGTGCCAGCAGCTTGGCGGGTGGCAGACCCTACGAGCAGTACTTC
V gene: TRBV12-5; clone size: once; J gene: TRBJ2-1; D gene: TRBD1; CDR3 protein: CASALQGAQDEQFF; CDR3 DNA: TGTGCTAGTGCCTTACAGGGGGCGCAGGATGAGCAGTTCTTC
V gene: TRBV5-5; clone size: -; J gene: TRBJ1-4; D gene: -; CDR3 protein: CASSLVAGLGGEKLFF; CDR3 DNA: TGTGCCAGCAGCTTGGTGGCAGGGCTCGGCGGTGAAAAACTGTTTTTT
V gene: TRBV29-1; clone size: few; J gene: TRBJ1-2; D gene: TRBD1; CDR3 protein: CSVDDRGPYGYTF; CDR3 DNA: TGCAGCGTGGACGACAGGGGGCCATATGGCTACACCTTC
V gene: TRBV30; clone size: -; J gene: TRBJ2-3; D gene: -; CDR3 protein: CAWRNTGSTDTQYF; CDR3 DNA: TGTGCCTGGAGAAATACAGGGAGCACAGATACGCAGTATTTT
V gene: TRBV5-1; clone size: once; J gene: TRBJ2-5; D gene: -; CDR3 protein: CASSLEATGETQYF; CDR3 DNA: TGCGCCAGCAGCTTGGAGGCTACAGGGGAGACCCAGTACTTC
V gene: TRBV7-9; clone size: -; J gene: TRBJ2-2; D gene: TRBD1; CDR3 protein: CASSSGTGSTGELFF; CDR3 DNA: TGTGCCAGCAGCTCGGGGACAGGCTCCACCGGGGAGCTGTTTTTT
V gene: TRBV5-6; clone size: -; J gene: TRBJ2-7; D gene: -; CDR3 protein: CASSRSKYFSYEQYF; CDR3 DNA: TGTGCCAGCAGCCGATCCAAATACTTCTCCTACGAGCAGTACTTC
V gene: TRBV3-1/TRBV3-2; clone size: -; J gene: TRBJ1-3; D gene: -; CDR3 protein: CASSQERNSGNTIYF; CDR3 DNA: TGTGCCAGCAGCCAAGAGAGGAACTCTGGAAACACCATATATTTT
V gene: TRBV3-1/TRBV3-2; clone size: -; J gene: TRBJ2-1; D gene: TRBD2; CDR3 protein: CASSQTSPGLAGGLREQFF; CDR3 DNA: TGTGCCAGCAGCCAGACCTCGCCGGGACTAGCGGGGGGGCTGCGGGAGCAGTTCTTC
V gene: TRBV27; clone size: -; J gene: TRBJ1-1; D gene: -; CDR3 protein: CASSLLEYTEAFF; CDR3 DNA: TGTGCCAGCAGTTTATTGGAGTACACTGAAGCTTTCTTT
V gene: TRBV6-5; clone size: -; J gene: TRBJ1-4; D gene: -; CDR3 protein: CASRSTGTNEKLFF; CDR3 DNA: TGTGCCAGCAGGTCAACAGGAACTAATGAAAAACTGTTTTTT
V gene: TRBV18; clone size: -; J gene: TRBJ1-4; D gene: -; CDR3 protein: CASSPIEGEKLFF; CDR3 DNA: TGTGCCAGCTCACCCATAGAGGGTGAAAAACTGTTTTTT
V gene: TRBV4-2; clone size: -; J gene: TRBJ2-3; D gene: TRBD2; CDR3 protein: CASSQDGGADTQYF; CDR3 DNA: TGTGCCAGCAGCCAAGATGGGGGGGCAGATACGCAGTATTTT
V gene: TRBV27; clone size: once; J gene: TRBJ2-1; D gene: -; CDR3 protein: CASSLRGTVNEQFF; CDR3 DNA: TGTGCCAGCAGTTTAAGGGGGACGGTCAATGAGCAGTTCTTC
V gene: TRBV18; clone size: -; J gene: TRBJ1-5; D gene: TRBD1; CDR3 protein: CASSPHPGQGADQPQHF; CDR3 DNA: TGTGCCAGCTCACCACATCCGGGACAGGGGGCGGATCAGCCCCAGCATTTT
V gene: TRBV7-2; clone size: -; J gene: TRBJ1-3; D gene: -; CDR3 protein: CASSAHRVQGNTIYF; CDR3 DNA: TGTGCCAGCAGCGCCCACAGGGTTCAGGGAAACACCATATATTTT
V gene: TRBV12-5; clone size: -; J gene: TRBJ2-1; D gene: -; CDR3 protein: CASGLVQTYNEQFF; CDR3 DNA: TGTGCTAGTGGTTTGGTACAAACGTACAATGAGCAGTTCTTC
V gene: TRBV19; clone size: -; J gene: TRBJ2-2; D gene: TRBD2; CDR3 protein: CASSPRGGRTTGELFF; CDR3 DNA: TGTGCCAGTAGTCCCCGGGGGGGGCGGACCACCGGGGAGCTGTTTTTT
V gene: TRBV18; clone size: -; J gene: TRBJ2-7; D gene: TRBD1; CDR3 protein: CASSLRQGMGEQYF; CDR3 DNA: TGTGCCAGCTCACTACGACAGGGAATGGGCGAGCAGTACTTC
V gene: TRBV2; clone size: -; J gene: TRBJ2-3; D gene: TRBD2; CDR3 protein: CASSDVGLAGGRTQYF; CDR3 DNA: TGTGCCAGCAGTGACGTCGGACTAGCGGGGGGGCGTACGCAGTATTTT
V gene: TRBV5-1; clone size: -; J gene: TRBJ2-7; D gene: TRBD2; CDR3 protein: CASSLEGLAGFSYEQYF; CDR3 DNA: TGCGCCAGCAGCTTGGAAGGACTAGCGGGGTTTTCCTACGAGCAGTACTTC
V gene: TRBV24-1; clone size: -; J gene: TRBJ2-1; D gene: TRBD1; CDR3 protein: CATSDLPGQVYNEQFF; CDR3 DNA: TGTGCCACCAGTGATTTGCCGGGACAGGTCTACAATGAGCAGTTCTTC
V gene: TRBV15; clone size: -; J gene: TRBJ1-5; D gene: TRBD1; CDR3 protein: CATSRIGTGISNQPQHF; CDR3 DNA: TGTGCCACCAGCAGAATCGGGACAGGCATTAGCAATCAGCCCCAGCATTTT
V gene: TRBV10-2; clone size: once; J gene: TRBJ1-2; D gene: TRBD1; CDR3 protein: CASNTGDRTRYGYTF; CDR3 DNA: TGCGCCAGCAACACCGGGGACAGGACCCGCTATGGCTACACCTTC
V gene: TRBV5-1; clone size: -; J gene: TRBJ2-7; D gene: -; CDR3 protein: CASSSDTGLYEQYF; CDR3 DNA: TGCGCCAGCAGCTCTGACACAGGTTTGTACGAGCAGTACTTC
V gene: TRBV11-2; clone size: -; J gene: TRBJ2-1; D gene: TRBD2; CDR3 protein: CASSSGLVSYNEQFF; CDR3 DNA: TGTGCCAGCAGCTCGGGACTAGTGTCCTACAATGAGCAGTTCTTC
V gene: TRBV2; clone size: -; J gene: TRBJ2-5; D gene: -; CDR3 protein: CASNRQELQETQYF; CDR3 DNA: TGTGCCAGCAACCGACAGGAGCTCCAAGAGACCCAGTACTTC
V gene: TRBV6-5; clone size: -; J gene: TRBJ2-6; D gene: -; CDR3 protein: CATLQSSGANVLTF; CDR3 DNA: TGTGCCACCCTACAGAGCTCTGGGGCCAACGTCCTGACTTTC
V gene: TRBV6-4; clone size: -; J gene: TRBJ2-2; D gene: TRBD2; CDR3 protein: CASSPGTSGPGGTGELFF; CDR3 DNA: TGTGCCAGCAGTCCCGGGACTAGCGGGCCCGGGGGAACCGGGGAGCTGTTTTTT
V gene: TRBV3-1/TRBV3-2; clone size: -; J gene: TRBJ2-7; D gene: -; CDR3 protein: CASSRVYEQYF; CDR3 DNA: TGTGCCAGCAGCCGAGTCTACGAGCAGTACTTC
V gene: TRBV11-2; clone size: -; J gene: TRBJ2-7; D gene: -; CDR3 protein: CASSRKTSSYEQYF; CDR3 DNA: TGTGCCAGCAGCCGCAAGACTTCCTCCTACGAGCAGTACTTC
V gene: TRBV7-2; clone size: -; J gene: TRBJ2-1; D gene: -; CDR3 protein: CASSPNQVGSEQFF; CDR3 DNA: TGTGCCAGCAGCCCCAACCAGGTGGGTAGTGAGCAGTTCTTC
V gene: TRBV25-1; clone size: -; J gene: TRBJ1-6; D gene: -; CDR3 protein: CASSGGYNSPLHF; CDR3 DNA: TGTGCCAGCAGTGGAGGGTATAATTCACCCCTCCACTTT
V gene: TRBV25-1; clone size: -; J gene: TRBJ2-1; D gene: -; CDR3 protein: CASRPSRTYNEQFF; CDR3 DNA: TGTGCCAGCAGACCATCCCGAACTTACAATGAGCAGTTCTTC
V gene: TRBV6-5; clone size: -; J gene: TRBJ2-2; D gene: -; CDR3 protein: CASRSGHNTGELFF; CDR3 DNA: TGTGCCAGCAGGTCGGGACATAACACCGGGGAGCTGTTTTTT
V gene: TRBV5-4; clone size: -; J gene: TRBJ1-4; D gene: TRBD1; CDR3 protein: CASSLQATGVGEKLFF; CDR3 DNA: TGTGCCAGCAGCTTACAAGCTACAGGGGTTGGTGAAAAACTGTTTTTT
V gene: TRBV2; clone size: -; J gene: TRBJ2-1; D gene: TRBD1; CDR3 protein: CASSYRGRSYNEQFF; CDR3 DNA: TGTGCCAGCAGCTACAGGGGCCGCTCCTACAATGAGCAGTTCTTC
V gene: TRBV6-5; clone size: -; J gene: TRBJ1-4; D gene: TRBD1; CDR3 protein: CASSYRGQGDEKLFF; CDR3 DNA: TGTGCCAGCTCGTACCGGGGACAGGGGGATGAAAAACTGTTTTTT
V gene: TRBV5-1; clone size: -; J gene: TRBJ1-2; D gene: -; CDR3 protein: CASSLAPNLADGYTF; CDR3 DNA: TGCGCCAGCAGCTTGGCCCCCAACCTAGCTGATGGCTACACCTTC
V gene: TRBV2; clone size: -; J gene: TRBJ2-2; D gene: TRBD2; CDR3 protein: CASRRAGANTGELFF; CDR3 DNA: TGTGCCAGCAGGAGGGCGGGGGCGAACACCGGGGAGCTGTTTTTT
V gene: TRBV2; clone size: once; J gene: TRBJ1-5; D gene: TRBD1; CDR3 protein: CASTWDRLYQPQHF; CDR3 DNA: TGTGCCAGCACCTGGGACAGATTATATCAGCCCCAGCATTTT
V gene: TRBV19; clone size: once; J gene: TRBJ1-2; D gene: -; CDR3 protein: CASSIQGDYGYTF; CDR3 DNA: TGTGCCAGTAGTATACAGGGCGACTATGGCTACACCTTC
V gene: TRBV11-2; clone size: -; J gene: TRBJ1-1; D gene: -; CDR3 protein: CASSLAAGRMSEAFF; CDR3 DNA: TGTGCCAGCAGCTTAGCGGCAGGGAGGATGTCTGAAGCTTTCTTT
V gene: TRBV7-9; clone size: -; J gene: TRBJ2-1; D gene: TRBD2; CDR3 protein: CASSLAEGLAGNNEQFF; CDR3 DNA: TGTGCCAGCAGCTTAGCGGAAGGACTAGCGGGGAACAATGAGCAGTTCTTC